The clone carrying this T cell receptor (beta chain) was observed at least ten times. The sample is drawn from a study of T cells in Graves' hyperthyroidism and ophthalmopathy. Study background: At initial diagnosis, before any treatment had begun, peripheral blood was obtained.

Amplified TCR beta CDR3 regions derived from RNA transcripts. An initial round of RT-PCR targeting the TCR CDR3 relied on the HTBI primer set. TCRdb reprocessed the multiplex PCR reads with MiXCR, giving one entry per CDR3 protein. The sample yields 650,000 to 750,000 distinct CDR3 sequences, less than 15% seen once. Newly diagnosed patients aged 18 to 65 had hyperthyroidism of under 2 months' duration. The CDR3 has 15 amino acids. V was pared by 1 base and J by 0 bases, with 8 bases between. Germline assignment: CDR1 SGHVS and CDR2 FQNEAQ. This receptor was identified in a woman aged 18-35 years with Graves' hyperthyroidism. This rearrangement joins TRBV7-8 to TRBJ2-3; TRBD1 might be the D (5 bases). The source material was blood. This CDR3 is CASSLGRASTDTQYF. The DNA of the CDR3 is TGTGCCAGCAGCTTAGGCAGGGCGAGCACAGATACGCAGTATTTT.